The 26 T cell receptor beta chains below all came from one sample that was sequenced in a study of blood T cell repertoires in COVID-19. The data were produced by immunoSEQ multiplex PCR, yet TCRdb's version contains in-frame clones alone and is incomplete. The sample lists about 99,000 clones; 87% were seen once. The sequenced sample was peripheral blood. The receptors come from a man in his forties or fifties with acute or convalescent COVID-19.

V usage is TRBV12-5 and J usage is TRBJ1-5; D is unresolved. Germline CDR1 reads LGHNT; CDR2 reads FRNRAP. The CDR3 sequence is 13 residues long. V lost 2 bases to trimming and J lost 4 bases, with 6 bases between them. CDR3 in amino acids: CASGLRVNQPQHF. CDR3 DNA: TGTGCTAGTGGTTTGCGTGTAAATCAGCCCCAGCATTTT.

The rearrangement uses TRBV28 and TRBJ2-5; perhaps TRBD1 as D (5 bases). The CDR3 is 12 residues long. CDR1 and CDR2 (germline): MDHEN, SYDVKM. Trimming stripped 6 bases from V and 5 bases from J, with 10 bases between. CDR3 in DNA: TGTGCCAGCAGCTCAGGGATGGAGACCCAGTACTTC. It yields the protein CASSSGMETQYF. The whole variable domain, filled in from reference TRBV28 and TRBJ2-5, reads DVKVTQSSRYLVKRTGEKVFLECVQDMDHENMFWYRQDPGLGLRLIYFSYDVKMKEKGDIPEGYSVSREKKERFSLILESASTNQTSMYLCASSSGMETQYFGPGTRLLVL.

The rearrangement uses TRBV5-1 and TRBJ2-1, with 13 bases identical to TRBD2. Germline values: CDR1 SGHRS, CDR2 YFSETQ. J lost 5 bases, V lost 3 bases, and 17 bases had no gene match. The CDR3 consists of 20 residues. CDR3 coding DNA: TGCGCCAGCAGCTCCCAGTCCAGGGGGCTAGGACTAGCGGGGGACAATGAGCAGTTCTTC. Translated: CASSSQSRGLGLAGDNEQFF.

J is TRBJ2-1 and V is TRBV7-2, with 9 bases aligning to TRBD2. The CDR3 contains 14 residues. Germline trimming cut 3 bases from V and 6 bases from J; bases unmatched to any gene: 3. CDR1 is SGHTA and CDR2 is FQGNSA in the germline V gene. The CDR3 protein is CASSLSSGINEQFF. The CDR3 DNA follows: TGTGCCAGCAGCTTGTCTAGCGGGATCAATGAGCAGTTCTTC. Filled out from reference TRBV7-2 and TRBJ2-1, the complete variable domain reads GAGVSQSPSNKVTEKGKDVELRCDPISGHTALYWYRQSLGQGLEFLIYFQGNSAPDKSGLPSDRFSAERTGGSVSTLTIQRTQQEDSAVYLCASSLSSGINEQFFGPGTRLTVL.

Concerning this clone: The junction and the germline gene differ at one end; a read error may be behind it. V usage is TRBV30 and J usage is TRBJ2-7, with D unclear. The CDR3 has 11 amino acids. The germline gives CDR1 GTSNPN, CDR2 SVGIG (reference sequence). The CDR3 spells CAWSSILRLRF. As DNA, the CDR3 is TGTGCCTGGAGTTCGATTCTACGATTGAGGTTC. The variable domain in full, with the rest retrieved from reference TRBV30 and TRBJ2-7, is SQTIHQWPATLVQPVGSPLSLECTVEGTSNPNLYWYRQAAGRGLQLLFYSVGIGQISSEVPQNLSASRPQDRQFILSSKKLLLSDSGFYLCAWSSILRLRFGPGTRLTVT.

The chain has TRBV29-1 and TRBJ1-3; TRBD1 is a possible D gene (6 bases). Trimming cost V 6 bases and J 2 bases, with 11 bases left between them. Germline lookup yields CDR1 SQVTM and CDR2 ANQGSEA. The CDR3 loop spans 13 amino acids. The CDR3 DNA reads as TGCAGCGTGTCACAGGGAGCTGGAAACACCATATATTTT. Translating gives CSVSQGAGNTIYF.

CDR3 sequence: CAWSRFGTGAGANVLTF. Written as DNA, the CDR3 is TGTGCCTGGAGCCGCTTCGGGACAGGGGCTGGGGCCAACGTCCTGACTTTC. The gene calls are TRBV30 and TRBJ2-6, with 10 bases matching TRBD1. Looked up from germline, CDR1 is GTSNPN and CDR2 is SVGIG (reference sequence). Trimming at V came to 3 bases and at J to 2 bases, leaving 7 bases not matched to a gene. This CDR3 spans 17 amino acids.

The chain recombines TRBV6-6 with TRBJ2-2; D is possibly TRBD2 (6 bases). The V end was cut by 7 bases, the J end by 3 bases, with 12 bases between. The CDR3 totals 14 residues. Germline CDR1 MNHNY, CDR2 SVGAGI (reference sequence). The DNA of the CDR3 is TGTGCCAGCAACTCGGAGGGGTACACCGGGGAGCTGTTTTTT. Protein sequence: CASNSEGYTGELFF.

This clone appeared once. The rearrangement uses TRBV18 and TRBJ1-3; perhaps TRBD1 as D (6 bases). Germline CDR1 is KGHSH and CDR2 is LQKENI. The CDR3 consists of 17 residues. V lost 1 base and J 0 bases, leaving 13 bases between the germline ends. The CDR3 DNA reads as TGTGCCAGCTCACCACAGACCCCGGACAGCTCTGGAAACACCATATATTTT. It is translated as CASSPQTPDSSGNTIYF.

J is TRBJ2-3 and V is TRBV30; D gene unclear. This CDR3 region has 13 residues. Germline assignment: CDR1 GTSNPN and CDR2 SVGIG (reference sequence). V gave up 3 bases and J gave up 5 bases, with 12 bases separating them. The CDR3 region is CAWSLLYGDTQYF. CDR3 nucleotide sequence: TGTGCCTGGAGCTTGCTGTACGGAGATACGCAGTATTTT.

This clone showed up just once. The chain recombines TRBV28 with TRBJ2-1; D possibly corresponds to TRBD1 (6 bases). The length of the CDR3 is 14 residues. Trimming took off 5 bases at V and 2 bases at J, with 10 bases between the two ends. CDR1 is MDHEN and CDR2 is SYDVKM in the germline V gene. CDR3 sequence (DNA): TGTGCCAGCAGTCAGACAGGACCCTACAATGAGCAGTTCTTC. It codes for CASSQTGPYNEQFF.

The chain carries TRBV24-1 and TRBJ2-7; D may be TRBD2 (7 bases). Germline V CDR1 and CDR2: KGHDR, SFDVKD. V lost 6 bases to trimming and J lost 2 bases, with 22 bases between them. The CDR3 extends over 17 amino acids. The CDR3 spells CATSRGAGYNDAYEQYF. Here the CDR3 DNA reads TGTGCCACCAGTCGGGGGGCAGGGTACAATGACGCCTACGAGCAGTACTTC.

The chain combines TRBV5-3 with TRBJ2-5; D possibly corresponds to TRBD2 (6 bases). TRBV5-3 is noted as an ORF with a role that remains uncertain. Trimming shortened V by 0 bases and J by 5 bases, and 8 bases separated the two germline ends. The CDR3 length is 13 residues. This CDR3 reads CARSLAGGETQYF. The CDR3 DNA reads as TGTGCCAGAAGCTTGGCCGGGGGTGAGACCCAGTACTTC.

This rearrangement joins TRBV29-1 to TRBJ1-2; no clear D. This CDR3 has 14 residues. V was pared by 1 base and J by 4 bases, with 13 bases between. Germline V CDR1 and CDR2: SQVTM, ANQGSEA. The CDR3 here is CSVEGHAAGYGYTF. The CDR3 DNA reads TGCAGCGTTGAAGGACATGCCGCCGGCTATGGCTACACCTTC.

The rearrangement links TRBV3-1 (or the pseudogene TRBV3-2) to TRBJ2-2; 7 nucleotides align to TRBD1. CDR1 LGHDT and CDR2 YNNKEL come from the germline V gene (reference sequence). The CDR3 has 14 amino acids. Trimming at V came to 8 bases and at J to 3 bases, leaving 6 bases not matched to a gene. CDR3 in DNA: TGTGCCAGCTCCTTGACAGGGTACACCGGGGAGCTGTTTTTT. Its protein product is CASSLTGYTGELFF.

The genes are TRBV11-3 and TRBJ1-2; 8 bases are shared with TRBD1. The V segment lost 4 bases and the J segment 2 bases; nucleotides outside the gene matches: 6. CDR1 and CDR2 from the germline V gene are SGHNT and YENEEA. The CDR3 length is 15 residues. This CDR3 is CASSSTGTGNYGYTF. As DNA, the CDR3 is TGTGCCAGCAGCTCCACCGGGACAGGCAACTATGGCTACACCTTC.

This chain uses TRBV24-1 with TRBJ2-1; D is possibly TRBD1 (8 bases). There are 15 residues in the CDR3. The germline CDR1 and CDR2 sequences are KGHDR and SFDVKD. Between the trimmed V and J ends, which lost 4 bases and 8 bases, there was a span of 17 bases. In nucleotides, the CDR3 is TGTGCCACCAGTGAAAAAACAGGGGGGGCTGATGAGCAGTTCTTC. Translated, it gives CATSEKTGGADEQFF.

The chain links TRBV5-1 to TRBJ2-7; weak D call: TRBD1 (6 bases). V was cut by 0 bases and J by 4 bases, with 17 bases left in between. The CDR3 has 16 amino acids. Germline CDR1 SGHRS, CDR2 YFSETQ. CDR3 DNA: TGCGCCAGCAGCTTGGGACCGGACAGCCCAACTTACGAGCAGTACTTC. Protein sequence: CASSLGPDSPTYEQYF.

CDR3 nucleotide sequence: TGCAGTGCCAGGTTGGATACGCAGTATTTT. Its translation is CSARLDTQYF. This sequence joins TRBV20-1 and TRBJ2-3; D ambiguous. Trimming removed 6 bases at V and 6 bases at J, with 7 bases between. The CDR3 has 10 amino acids. Looked up from germline, CDR1 is DFQATT and CDR2 is SNEGSKA (reference sequence).

The chain links TRBV6-2 or TRBV6-3 to TRBJ2-1; D is possibly TRBD1 (5 bases). Germline values: CDR1 MNHEY, CDR2 SVGEGT. Trimming cost V 6 bases and J 7 bases, with 16 bases left between them. This CDR3 has 14 amino acids. The CDR3 loop reads CASSPALGVNEQFF. The CDR3, as DNA: TGTGCCAGCAGCCCTGCGTTAGGGGTGAATGAGCAGTTCTTC.

This chain links TRBV10-3 with TRBJ1-2, with D hard to call. This CDR3 comprises 13 residues. The germline gives CDR1 ENHRY, CDR2 SYGVKD. Trimming took 0 bases from V and 4 from J, leaving 6 bases between them. This CDR3 reads CAISESGRYGYTF. CDR3 sequence (DNA): TGTGCCATCAGTGAGTCGGGCCGCTATGGCTACACCTTC.

The chain couples TRBV2 to TRBJ2-4; TRBD1 might be the D (6 bases). Looked up from germline, CDR1 is SNHLY and CDR2 is FYNNEI. The CDR3 is made up of 13 amino acids. Trimming shortened V by 7 bases and J by 6 bases, and 13 bases separated the two germline ends. The CDR3 protein is CASKPGHLNIQYF. CDR3 nucleotide sequence: TGTGCCAGCAAGCCGGGACACCTAAACATTCAGTACTTC.

The chain has TRBV28 and TRBJ2-1; 7 bases map to TRBD2. The germline CDR1 and CDR2 sequences are MDHEN and SYDVKM. The CDR3 runs to 16 residues. After removal of 3 bases from V and 3 bases from J, the junction contained 8 bases not matched to a gene. In nucleotides, the CDR3 is TGTGCCAGCAGTTTTTGGCGGGAGCTTTTCTACAATGAGCAGTTCTTC. It is translated as CASSFWRELFYNEQFF.

V gene TRBV29-1 combines with J gene TRBJ2-1, with 8 bases lining up with TRBD2. Trimming removed 0 bases from V and 2 bases from J; junction bases left unmatched: 12. The germline V gene has CDR1 SQVTM and CDR2 ANQGSEA. The CDR3 totals 18 residues. CDR3 coding DNA: TGCAGCGTTGAAGACGGGAGGGCCTTCAGTGAGCCCTACAATGAGCAGTTCTTC. Encoded protein: CSVEDGRAFSEPYNEQFF.

The CDR3 nucleotides are TGTGCCAGCAGCAGGATTACCTACGAGCAGTACTTC. This translates into CASSRITYEQYF. The chain links TRBV2 to TRBJ2-7; the D is unclear. The CDR3 has 12 amino acids. The germline gives CDR1 SNHLY, CDR2 FYNNEI. V was trimmed by 6 bases and J by 2 bases, leaving 8 bases between them.

V gene TRBV6-5 combines with J gene TRBJ1-1; 9 positions agree with TRBD1. CDR3 length: 13 amino acids. V lost 6 bases to trimming and J lost 10 bases; unmatched junction nucleotides: 9. Germline CDR1 reads MNHEY; CDR2 reads SVGAGI. CDR3 sequence: CASRTGGGTGAFF. Here the CDR3 DNA reads TGTGCCAGCAGGACAGGGGGTGGGACAGGAGCTTTCTTT.